This TCR beta chain comes out of a study of cytomegalovirus exposure and HLA in healthy donors (dated by TCRdb to about 2017). In the study overall: In an earlier analysis of some 610 of the donors, less than 350 Gb of sequence data and 117 million unique TCR beta sequences from some 170 million T cells were reported. In a later analysis, previously published TCR beta repertoires from some 640 donors were re-analyzed and high-resolution HLA genotyping was added so that TCR occurrence patterns could be studied. Rather than using new phenotypic data, the later analysis identified candidate immune exposures from TCR beta sequences and from how often those sequences occurred across donors. To decide whether each TCR beta V gene segment behaved as functional or pseudogenic, an earlier analysis of approximately 600 of the donors relied on high-throughput TCR beta sequencing. Of the roughly 410 genotyped donors, roughly 80% were placed in the genetic ancestry cluster associated with self-reported Caucasian donors. Donor age, sex, ethnicity and CMV serostatus were compiled together with the repertoire data. The study combined high-throughput TCR immunosequencing, statistical association of individual TCRs with disease status, and machine learning to predict cytomegalovirus infection status. Both class I and class II loci were covered by HLA typing, at four-digit resolution. On average, roughly 240,000 unique TCR beta nucleotide sequences were sequenced per donor among 350 to 400 genotyped donors of the cohort, with 15% to 20% of those sequences being non-productive. Four or five DR-DQ haplotypes were handled as single units for association and clustering, since linkage in the cohort was strong. Typing coverage varied by locus: 629-630 donors for A, B, C, DRB1 and DQB1; approximately 500 for DQA1; about 570 for DPA1; roughly 470 for DPB1. An early release covering roughly 580 HLA-typed donors comprised about 290 gigabases of sequencing data and about 90 million unique TCR sequences. A later genetic analysis used genome-wide SNP genotypes for about three fifths of the 666 donors, treating that subset as a discovery cohort. Every repertoire in the discovery cohort had been generated on one and the same sequencing platform. The study aimed to test whether signatures of past pathogen exposure could be identified by cataloging public T cell receptors. The T cell repertoires of 666 subjects were profiled by immunosequencing and related to cytomegalovirus serostatus. Besides the first cohort of 500 to 700 subjects, a separate validation cohort made up of roughly 130 different subjects was used.

Overall study outcomes, separate from this receptor: A further reported finding was that TCR beta sequences accurately predicted the HLA-A and HLA-B alleles for most subjects in the first cohort. Correlated functional status among segregating V segments might be attributable to linkage disequilibrium, but an unknown experimental factor could not be ruled out. Because the 87-base-pair reads could not distinguish some IMGT-functional V segments, including TRBV6-2 and TRBV6-3, those segments were excluded. In this cohort, only TCR beta chains were sequenced, and detectable features were limited by the absence of alpha or paired-chain data. Because HLA typing was missing for some donors at each locus, association tests included only the typed subset. Because counts were too low, seventeen rarely observed V segments, including chromosome 9 orphons, were excluded from the earlier analysis of fewer than 650 of the donors. Specific HLA alleles were associated with 15,000 to 20,000 TCR beta sequences at a false discovery rate of 0.05 in a later analysis. Strong co-occurrence of HLA alleles, especially DR and DQ, made assigning TCR associations to individual alleles difficult. According to a later genetic analysis, donors in an Asian-associated ancestry cluster had fewer N-insertions in productive TCRs than the approximately 700-donor mean. Compared with equally common non-associated chains, HLA-associated TCR beta chains in a later analysis were more clonally expanded and had lower generation probabilities. Most CMV-associated TCR beta chains appeared to be HLA-restricted in a later analysis, and the HLA associations seemed to be driven largely by CMV exposure. The classifier was reported to diagnose cytomegalovirus status with high specificity and sensitivity in both the original and validation cohorts. A few of the identified cytomegalovirus-associated TCR beta chains were confirmed in vitro to be specific for cytomegalovirus antigens. The sequencing pipeline was judged likely to have produced a cluster of highly shared sequence variants as a technical artifact. The presence/absence analyses assumed that sequencing depth was roughly uniform across donors, and that assumption may not be true. In an earlier analysis of about 540 of the donors, most TCR beta V segments were observed in productive rearrangements about 87% or about 30% of the time, broadly matching IMGT annotations. The study gave a list of some 150 TCR beta chains associated with cytomegalovirus. In a later analysis, several top co-occurrence clusters were reported to appear linked to parvovirus B19, influenza, CMV and Epstein-Barr virus. The authors suggested that the approach could potentially be extended to other disease states and immunological phenotypes. According to a later analysis, TCR association rates differed among HLA loci, with DRB1 alleles showing the most associated TCRs and HLA-C alleles showing the fewest. An association between a missense DCLRE1C variant and V-gene and J-gene trimming of TCR beta chains was found in a later genetic analysis and replicated in an independent cohort. Immune exposure information for the cohort was limited to CMV serostatus. Across donors, most TCR sequences were observed very rarely, whereas some public TCRs were present in many individuals.

V loses 5 bases at its end and J loses 1 base; junction bases beyond the gene matches: 8. There are 15 amino acids in the CDR3, from cysteine to phenylalanine inclusive. The kept DNA is CDR3 alone, 45 bases in frame from the first base. CDR1 and CDR2, looked up from the germline V gene (reference sequence), are MNHEY and SMNVEV. This clone was picked up one time. No antigen is known for it. No base-level quality is on record; no much larger clone is a single base apart. Libraries were made using the immunoSEQ multiplex PCR assay. For the multiplex PCR, a mixture combining 60 forward primers for TCR Vbeta segments and 13 reverse primers for TCR Jbeta segments was used. The CDR3 region of rearranged TCR beta genes was amplified from genomic DNA with a multiplex PCR assay. The Illumina HiSeq System was used to sequence the amplified TCR beta libraries as 87-base-pair reads. Per the authors' processing: In a later analysis, around 80 million unique TCR beta chains were counted across the 650 to 750 repertoires, and roughly 10 million of these chains were shared by at least two donors. To remove PCR and sequencing errors, raw reads were error-corrected and collapsed into unique sequences using a nearest-neighbor algorithm that merged closely related sequences. Alignment of CDR3 sequences to IMGT reference sequences was used to assign V, D and J gene segments. Each retained sequence needed at least a six-nucleotide match to both a V gene segment and a J gene segment. Rearrangements were called productive when the CDR3 lacked stop codons and stayed in frame with V and J; all others were non-productive. CDR3 was defined according to IMGT convention as the region running from the second conserved V-encoded cysteine to the conserved J-encoded phenylalanine. Sequences without an unambiguous match to a single V gene segment were excluded from the earlier analysis of a few hundred of the donors. An earlier analysis of fewer than 750 of the donors called V segments functional above 56.7% productive rearrangements and segregating when the between-donor standard deviation exceeded 5%. A statistical classification framework was built for diagnosing cytomegalovirus status from the catalog of TCR beta chain sequences. A later analysis assigned V and J genes by comparing TCR nucleotide sequences with IMGT/GENE-DB human TR gene sequences. The TCRdist pipeline was used in a later analysis to assign CDR3 sequences and most-parsimonious VDJ recombination scenarios. In a later analysis, each TCR beta chain was defined by its CDR3 amino acid sequence together with its V-gene family, and reads lacking a unique V-gene family were excluded. To address suspected cross-contamination and a sequencing artifact, a later analysis removed roughly 640 highly shared, low-generation-probability nucleotide sequences. In a later analysis, a clonal expansion index for each public chain was calculated from normalized within-repertoire ranks of inferred template counts. A later analysis computed generation probabilities with a VDJ recombination model fitted to out-of-frame rearrangements, and checked the results against IGoR. A later analysis scored TCR-TCR, TCR-HLA and TCR-CMV co-occurrence with hypergeometric tests, applying a repertoire-size bias correction to TCR pairs. A later analysis estimated false discovery rates by permuting HLA or CMV assignments 20 times. A later analysis grouped co-occurring TCRs with DBSCAN, adding TCRdist sequence similarity when clustering within HLA-allele-positive subsets. Co-occurrence clustering excluded repertoires with fewer than 30,000 or more than 120,000 public chains, plus five with anomalous nucleotide sharing. TCRdb took over this immuneACCESS table, retaining in-frame rearrangements with V and J assigned. Such tables are incomplete; in checked studies, under half of the missing clones stem from an unresolved V gene, and the remainder is unexplained. Clone size and the V and J calls come from that table; the DNA yielded D and trimming. Within this sample are 100,000 to 150,000 clones, with 70% to 85% of them counted one time only. Of the sample, 0.95% to 1.5% falls within the top ten clones.

In total, approximately 610 healthy bone marrow donors made up the cohort. Cohort members were all nominally healthy when sampled, although unrecorded immune exposures were likely present. The donor tested CMV seronegative and was one of the 352 seronegative cohort members. Every donor gave a peripheral blood sample, and the peripheral blood mononuclear cells from that sample were used for TCR beta sequencing. The Qiagen DNeasy Blood Extraction Kit was used to extract genomic DNA from the blood cell samples. The chain is encoded by TRBV27 joined to TRBJ2-7; 7 central nucleotides agree with TRBD1. The source material was PBMCs. This TCR was recovered from a boy younger than 18 in good health and CMV-seronegative. The CDR3 corresponds to CASSTYRGNSYEQYF. In nucleotide form, the sequence is TGTGCCAGCAGTACCTACAGGGGAAATTCCTACGAGCAGTACTTC.